The 4 T cell receptor beta chains given below trace back to one sample, sequenced in a study of identical twins. Each CDR3 protein gets one entry after TCRdb re-called the 5' RACE reads with MiXCR. The sample consists of 150,000 or so distinct CDR3 sequences, around 3.6% of them appearing once. The source material was memory T cells sorted from blood. Receptors were obtained from a man younger than 35 in good health.

This sequence joins TRBV6-1 and TRBJ2-7; 8 bases line up with TRBD1. The CDR3 is 13 amino acids. Germline CDR1 reads MNHNS; CDR2 reads SASEGT. Unmatched junction bases numbered 8, after V lost 10 bases and J lost 3 bases. DNA for the CDR3: TGTGCCATTGCCGGGACAGGACGCTACGAGCAGTACTTC. Translated, it gives CAIAGTGRYEQYF.

This clonotype was counted only a few times. This chain joins TRBV20-1 and TRBJ2-3, with D possibly TRBD2 on 6 matching bases. The CDR3 covers 16 residues. Germline CDR1 DFQATT, CDR2 SNEGSKA (reference sequence). V lost 5 bases to trimming and J lost 1 base, with 19 bases between them. DNA of the CDR3: TGCAGTGCTGAGGGATTTTCGGGAGATGGCACAGATACGCAGTATTTT. Translation gives CSAEGFSGDGTDTQYF.

This clonotype was seen repeatedly, ten times or more. This sequence joins TRBV7-7 and TRBJ2-1; 11 nucleotides agree with TRBD2. CDR1 is SSHAT and CDR2 is FNYEAQ in the germline V gene (reference sequence). The CDR3 runs to 16 residues. J lost 7 bases, V lost 5 bases, and 10 bases had no gene match. CDR3 loop: CASSAGSGRAGNEQFF. CDR3 nucleotides: TGTGCCAGCAGCGCCGGTAGCGGGAGGGCCGGAAATGAGCAGTTCTTC.

This clonotype was seen many times. The gene calls are TRBV7-2 and TRBJ2-1; D is ambiguous. The CDR3 loop spans 13 amino acids. The V end was cut by 1 base, the J end by 5 bases, with 6 bases between. The V gene's germline CDR1 is SGHTA and CDR2 FQGNSA. For the CDR3, the DNA is TGTGCCAGCAGCTTAGTGACGGACAATGAGCAGTTCTTC. Encoded protein: CASSLVTDNEQFF.